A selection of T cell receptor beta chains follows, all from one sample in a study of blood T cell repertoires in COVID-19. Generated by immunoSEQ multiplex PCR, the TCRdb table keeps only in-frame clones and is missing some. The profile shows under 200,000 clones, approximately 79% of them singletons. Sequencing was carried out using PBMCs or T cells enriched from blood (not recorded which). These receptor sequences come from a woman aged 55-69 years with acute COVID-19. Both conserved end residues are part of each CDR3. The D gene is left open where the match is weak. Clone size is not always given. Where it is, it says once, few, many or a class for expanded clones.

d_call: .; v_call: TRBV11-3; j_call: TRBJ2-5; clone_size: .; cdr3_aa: CASSPNLGAAETQYF; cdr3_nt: TGTGCCAGCAGCCCCAACCTAGGGGCGGCGGAGACCCAGTACTTC
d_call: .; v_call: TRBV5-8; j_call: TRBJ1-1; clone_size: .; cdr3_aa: CASGLDKNTEAFF; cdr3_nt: TGTGCCAGTGGCCTCGACAAGAACACTGAAGCTTTCTTT
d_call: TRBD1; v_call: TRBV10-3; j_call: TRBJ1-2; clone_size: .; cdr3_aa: CAISRDRRSPNYGYTF; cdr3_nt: TGTGCCATCAGTCGGGACAGACGATCTCCTAACTATGGCTACACCTTC
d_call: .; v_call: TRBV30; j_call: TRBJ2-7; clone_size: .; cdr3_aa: CAWSQPGANPLLIRYEQYF; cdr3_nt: TGTGCCTGGAGTCAACCTGGGGCTAACCCCCTCCTAATCCGCTACGAGCAGTACTTC
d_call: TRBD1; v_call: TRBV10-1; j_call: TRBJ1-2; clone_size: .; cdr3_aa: CASSEGDRVDYGYTF; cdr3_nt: TGCGCCAGCAGTGAGGGGGACAGGGTGGACTATGGCTACACCTTC
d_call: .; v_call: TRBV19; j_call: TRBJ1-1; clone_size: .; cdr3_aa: CASTRRGEHTEAFF; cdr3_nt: TGTGCCAGTACCCGGCGGGGGGAACACACTGAAGCTTTCTTT
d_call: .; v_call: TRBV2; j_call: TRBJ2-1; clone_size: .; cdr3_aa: CASSDGEQFF; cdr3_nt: TGTGCCAGCAGCGACGGGGAGCAGTTCTTC
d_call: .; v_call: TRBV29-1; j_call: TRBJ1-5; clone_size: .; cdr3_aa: CSVTKTTGDSNQPQHF; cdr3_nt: TGCAGCGTCACCAAAACCACAGGAGATAGCAATCAGCCCCAGCATTTT
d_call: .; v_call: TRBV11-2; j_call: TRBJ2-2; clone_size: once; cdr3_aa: CASSLAAYTGELFF; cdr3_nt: TGTGCCAGCAGCTTGGCGGCTTACACCGGGGAGCTGTTTTTT
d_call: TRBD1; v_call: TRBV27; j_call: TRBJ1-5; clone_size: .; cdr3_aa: CASSIGQGGQPQHF; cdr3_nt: TGTGCCAGCAGTATAGGACAGGGTGGACAGCCCCAGCATTTT
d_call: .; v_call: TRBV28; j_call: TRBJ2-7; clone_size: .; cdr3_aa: CASKMRKDFYEQYF; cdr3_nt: TGTGCCAGCAAGATGAGGAAAGATTTTTACGAGCAGTACTTC
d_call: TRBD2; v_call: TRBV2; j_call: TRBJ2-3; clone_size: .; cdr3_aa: CASTAGGIGDTQYF; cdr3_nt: TGTGCCAGCACAGCGGGGGGTATTGGAGATACGCAGTATTTT
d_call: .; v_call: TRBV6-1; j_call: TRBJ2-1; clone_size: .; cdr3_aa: CASSDMAGAYNEQFF; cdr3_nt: TGTGCCAGCAGTGACATGGCGGGGGCGTACAATGAGCAGTTCTTC
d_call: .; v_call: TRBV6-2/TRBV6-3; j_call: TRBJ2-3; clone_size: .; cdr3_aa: CASSPSADTQYF; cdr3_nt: TGTGCCAGCAGCCCTAGCGCAGATACGCAGTATTTT
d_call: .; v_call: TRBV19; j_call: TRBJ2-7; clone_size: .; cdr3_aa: CASSRGGYEQYF; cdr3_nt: TGTGCCAGTAGTAGAGGGGGCTACGAGCAGTACTTC
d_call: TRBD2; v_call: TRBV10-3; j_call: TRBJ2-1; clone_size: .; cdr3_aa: CATTGGGGGGEQFF; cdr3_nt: TGTGCCACAACCGGCGGCGGGGGGGGAGGTGAGCAGTTCTTC
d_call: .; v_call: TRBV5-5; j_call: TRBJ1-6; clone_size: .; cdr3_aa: CASTLGGAPYNSPLHF; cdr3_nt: TGTGCCAGCACCTTGGGGGGAGCACCCTATAATTCACCCCTCCACTTT
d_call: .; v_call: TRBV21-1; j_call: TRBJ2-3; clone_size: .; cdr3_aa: CASGVLAGGSTDTQYF; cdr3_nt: TGTGCCAGCGGCGTCCTAGCGGGGGGGAGCACAGATACGCAGTATTTT
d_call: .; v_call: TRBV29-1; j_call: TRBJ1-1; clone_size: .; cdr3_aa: CSVHGVTEAFF; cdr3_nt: TGCAGCGTTCACGGGGTCACTGAAGCTTTCTTT
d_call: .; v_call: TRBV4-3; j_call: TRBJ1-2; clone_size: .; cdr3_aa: CASSQLLPGQGNYGYTF; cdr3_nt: TGCGCCAGCAGCCAATTACTCCCCGGGCAGGGGAACTATGGCTACACCTTC